This T cell receptor beta chain was identified during a study of T cell responses to AZD1222 COVID-19 vaccine. The assay was immunoSEQ multiplex PCR, and TCRdb's table has in-frame clones only and misses some. The sample gives just under 100,000 clones, around nine tenths of which show up once; less than 3.5% is in the top ten. Study conclusions and caveats: Vaccination with two AZD1222 doses was followed by a rise in Spike-specific TCR breadth and depth.

V lost 5 bases, J lost 2 bases, and 9 bases lay in between. The CDR3 has 13 amino acids. The germline V gene encodes CDR1 WSHSY and CDR2 SAAADI. This clone was found once. Its target is unknown. The sequence derives from an adult in good health. The chain links TRBV10-2 to TRBJ1-1, with D maybe TRBD1 (5 bases). Sequencing was performed on peripheral blood, taken on day 0 of AZD1222 vaccination. The CDR3, as DNA: TGCGCCAGCAGTATCAGGACAAACACTGAAGCTTTCTTT. It specifies CASSIRTNTEAFF.